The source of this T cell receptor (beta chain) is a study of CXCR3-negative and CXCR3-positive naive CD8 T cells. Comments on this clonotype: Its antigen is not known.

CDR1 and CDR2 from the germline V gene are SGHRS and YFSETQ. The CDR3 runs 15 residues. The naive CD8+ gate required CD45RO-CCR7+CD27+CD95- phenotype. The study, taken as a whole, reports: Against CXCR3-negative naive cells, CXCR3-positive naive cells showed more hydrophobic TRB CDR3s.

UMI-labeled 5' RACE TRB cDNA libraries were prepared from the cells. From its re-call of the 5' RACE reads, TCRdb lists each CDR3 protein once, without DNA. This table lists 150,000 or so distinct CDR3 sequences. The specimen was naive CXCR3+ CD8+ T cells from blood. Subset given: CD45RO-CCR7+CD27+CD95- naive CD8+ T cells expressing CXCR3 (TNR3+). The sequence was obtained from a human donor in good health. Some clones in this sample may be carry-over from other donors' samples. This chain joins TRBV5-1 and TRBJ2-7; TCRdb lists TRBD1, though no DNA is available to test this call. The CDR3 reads CASSLAPGITDEQYF.